Each of the 2 T cell receptor beta chains below was sequenced from the same sample in a study of chemoradiotherapy in HPV16-positive cancers. Profiling relied on immunoSEQ multiplex PCR, and the TCRdb table lists in-frame clones only, not all of them. The sample records almost 3,000 clones, 75% to 90% being singletons. The specimen was tumor tissue, collected from a patient who underwent chemoradiotherapy. These receptors were obtained from a human donor with HPV-associated anogenital cancer.

The V call is TRBV4-3, the J call TRBJ2-2, with TRBD2 identical over 8 bases. Germline lookup yields CDR1 LGHNA and CDR2 YSLEER. V lost 0 bases to trimming and J lost 2 bases; unmatched junction nucleotides: 8. CDR3 length equals 18 residues. The CDR3 reads CASSQERGLAANTGELFF. DNA of the CDR3: TGCGCCAGCAGCCAAGAGCGAGGACTAGCAGCAAACACCGGGGAGCTGTTTTTT.

This rearrangement joins TRBV4-3 to TRBJ2-2; D not resolved. The germline V gene encodes CDR1 LGHNA and CDR2 YSLEER. V was cut by 1 base and J by 4 bases, with 10 bases left in between. The CDR3 sequence is 15 residues long. The CDR3 loop is CASSQVPGATGELFF. The CDR3 nucleotides read TGCGCCAGCAGCCAAGTGCCGGGTGCCACCGGGGAGCTGTTTTTT.